This T cell receptor beta chain is from a study of cytomegalovirus exposure and HLA in healthy donors. Study results and limitations: Later on, a genetic analysis was performed. It linked a missense variant in DCLRE1C with V- and J-gene trimming of TCR beta. In vitro work confirmed that a few CMV-associated chains recognize CMV antigens. The authors enumerated 150 to 200 TCR beta chains as linked to cytomegalovirus.

Amplification used 60 Vbeta primers and 13 Jbeta primers. Assay used: immunoSEQ multiplex PCR; TCRdb lists only in-frame clones, some missing. The sample lists about 160,000 clones; more than 65% were seen once. Regarding this clone: Its antigen is not known.

The receptor's source is a man younger than 40 in good health and CMV-seronegative. What was sequenced was PBMCs.

The CDR3 bases are TGTGCCAGCAGTCTGAGGACAGGGAGGGATACGCAGTATTTT. Its protein is CASSLRTGRDTQYF. This chain connects TRBV27 to TRBJ2-3; TRBD1 aligns across 8 bases. In germline, CDR1 is MNHEY, CDR2 SMNVEV (reference sequence). The CDR3 extends over 14 amino acids. Trimming at V came to 5 bases and at J to 6 bases, leaving 7 bases not matched to a gene.